This T cell receptor beta chain was captured in a study of blood T cell repertoires in COVID-19 (dated by TCRdb to between 2020 and 2021). Regarding the complete study: Samples covering the acute and convalescent phases of COVID-19 were provided by collaborators in the United States, Italy and Spain. Where HLA class I and class II types were available, the types were taken from metadata supplied by the sample provider, not from assay-based typing. A freely available public database, intended as a resource for researchers studying the immune response to SARS-CoV-2, is where the repertoires were released. The samples were drawn from the first 160 participants of the ongoing ImmuneRACE study and from under 1,500 subjects provided by 6 global collaborators. The dataset comprised deeply sampled blood TCRbeta repertoires from subjects exposed to, actively infected with, or recovered from COVID-19. Nearly every sample came with metadata listing a de-identified subject ID, COVID-19 status, age in years and sex. The material from the prospective study consisted of cDNA or gDNA derived from T cells, B-cell-depleted T cells, or PBMCs. Findings and caveats that apply to the study as a whole: The quantity of clinical and demographic metadata differed by source and by participant and was supplied without curation.

On this clone: Its cognate antigen has yet to be identified. The input lacks base qualities; no much larger clone sits a single base away.

Participants in the prospective study were enrolled through a virtual design, were aged about 18 to 90 years, and lived in 24 United States geographic areas. In the prospective study, cohorts were assigned on the basis of participant-reported clinical history obtained from a screening survey and a study questionnaire. ImmuneRACE Cohort 3 recovered participants were defined by two consecutive negative NP/OP PCR tests, healthcare professional clearance, or symptom resolution. In the prospective study, mobile phlebotomists collected whole blood, serum and a nasopharyngeal or oropharyngeal swab from each participant. Participants in the prospective study had the option to provide additional blood draws and questionnaires over a roughly two-month period. Before DNA extraction, blood samples from the prospective study were shipped at room temperature or frozen. TCRbeta CDR3 regions were amplified from genomic DNA by means of the immunoSEQ Assay, a bias-controlled multiplex PCR. From the authors' description of their analysis: Within the assay, amplification of reference gene primers was used to estimate how many nucleated cells each sample contained. To quantify the absolute abundance of each unique TCRbeta CDR3 rearrangement, sequence reads were collapsed and filtered. Productive Simpson clonality was computed per sample as the square root of Simpson's diversity index over productive rearrangements. Not all clones reach the TCRdb copy of this immuneACCESS table, which keeps in-frame sequences only. Checked studies attribute under half of the gap to unresolved V genes and leave the rest unexplained. Clone size and V and J calls were adopted from that table, with D and trimming inferred from the DNA. This sample comprises over 200,000 clones, just over 85% of them detected only once. The ten biggest clones cover roughly a sixth of the sample.

Trimming takes 2 bases off V and 0 bases off J; junction bases not matched to a gene: 6. From the germline V gene, CDR1 is MGHRA and CDR2 is YSYEKL. Its CDR3 holds 19 amino acids, cysteine through phenylalanine. Of all the DNA, just the CDR3 is kept, 57 bases in frame from base 1. The sequence was collected from a young man who had recovered from COVID-19. The rearrangement joined TRBV4-1 to TRBJ2-1; 14 central nucleotides agree with TRBD2. Material: PBMCs or T cells enriched from blood (not recorded which). The DNA reads TGCGCCAGCAGCCAAACCGGGACTAGCGGGAGTACCTCCTACAATGAGCAGTTCTTC. Its protein is CASSQTGTSGSTSYNEQFF.